This T cell receptor beta chain comes out of a study of T cells in narcolepsy. Clones were read by immunoSEQ multiplex PCR, and TCRdb kept only the in-frame ones, dropping some. This sample has tens of thousands of clones; approximately 85% occur once, and the top ten carry under 1.5%. CDR1 is SGDLS and CDR2 is YYNGEE in the germline V gene. The CDR3 is 13 amino acids. J was trimmed by 13 bases and V by 4 bases; bases with no gene match: 13. This sequence joins TRBV9 and TRBJ1-2, with TRBD1 matching over 7 bases. Sequencing was performed on CD45RA- memory CD4+ T cells from PBMCs. The clonotype originates from a human donor with narcolepsy. CDR3 protein: CASSHENRGKGTF. CDR3 in DNA: TGTGCCAGCAGCCACGAAAACAGGGGAAAGGGCACCTTC. Complete variable domain (other parts from reference TRBV9 and TRBJ1-2): DSGVTQTPKHLITATGQRVTLRCSPRSGDLSVYWYQQSLDQGLQFLIQYYNGEERAKGNILERFSAQQFPDLHSELNLSSLELGDSALYFCASSHENRGKGTFGSGTRLTVV.